This entry lists 24 T cell receptor beta chains sequenced from one sample in a study of control samples from healthy donors and cancer patients. Profiled with immunoSEQ multiplex PCR; TCRdb holds only in-frame clones, not every one. The table has approximately 94,000 clones, approximately 84% seen once; the top ten hold around 35%. Input material: PBMCs. The receptors were sampled from a man in his 70s with lung cancer.

V gene TRBV18 combines with J gene TRBJ1-1; 11 bases align to TRBD1. V trimming: 2 bases; J trimming: 8 bases; junction bases outside the gene matches: 1. Germline loops: CDR1 KGHSH, CDR2 LQKENI. The CDR3 has 13 residues. CDR3: CASSPGTGGEAFF. The CDR3 bases are TGTGCCAGCTCACCAGGGACAGGGGGGGAAGCTTTCTTT.

The chain joins TRBV19 to TRBJ1-4, with unresolved D. V was clipped by 1 base and J by 8 bases, with 11 bases between them. CDR3 length: 14 amino acids. Germline V CDR1 and CDR2: LNHDA, SQIVND (reference sequence). The CDR3 reads CASSIGNRREKLFF. The CDR3 coding sequence is TGTGCCAGTAGTATAGGGAACCGAAGGGAAAAACTGTTTTTT.

This clone was detected only a few times. The chain combines TRBV7-9 with TRBJ2-3; D uncertain. V lost 1 base to trimming and J lost 3 bases, with 5 bases between them. Germline assignment: CDR1 SEHNR and CDR2 FQNEAQ (reference sequence). The CDR3 covers 13 residues. Here the CDR3 DNA reads TGTGCCAGCAGCTTAGGCAGGACAGATACGCAGTATTTT. Amino acids: CASSLGRTDTQYF. Drawing the rest from reference TRBV7-9 and TRBJ2-3, the complete variable domain is DTGVSQNPRHKITKRGQNVTFRCDPISEHNRLYWYRQTLGQGPEFLTYFQNEAQLEKSRLLSDRFSAERPKGSFSTLEIQRTEQGDSAMYLCASSLGRTDTQYFGPGTRLTVL.

For this clone: The sample carries other DNA sequences with the same CDR3. The rearrangement uses TRBV11-2 and TRBJ1-5, with 9 bases lining up with TRBD1. V lost 7 bases, J lost 6 bases, and 16 bases stayed unmatched. CDR3 size: 17 residues. The V gene's germline CDR1 is SGHAT and CDR2 FQNNGV. In DNA, the CDR3 is TGTGCCAGCATCCCTTACCCAAATGACAGGGGGAGTCAGCCCCAGCATTTT. The encoded protein is CASIPYPNDRGSQPQHF. The full variable domain, its missing parts supplied by reference TRBV11-2 and TRBJ1-5, is EAGVAQSPRYKIIEKRQSVAFWCNPISGHATLYWYQQILGQGPKLLIQFQNNGVVDDSQLPKDRFSAERLKGVDSTLKIQPAKLEDSAVYLCASIPYPNDRGSQPQHFGDGTRLSIL.

The V gene is TRBV24-1, the J gene TRBJ2-7; 8 bases map to TRBD1. V was pared by 7 bases and J by 0 bases, with 16 bases of the junction left unmatched. Germline V lookup: CDR1 KGHDR, CDR2 SFDVKD. The CDR3 covers 18 residues. The CDR3 reads CATRRTGQVKSYSYEQYF. DNA for the CDR3: TGTGCCACCAGAAGGACAGGGCAGGTTAAAAGTTACTCCTACGAGCAGTACTTC.

Notes on this clone: In the same sample, other DNA sequences code for this CDR3. This sequence joins TRBV6-2 or TRBV6-3 and TRBJ2-1, with no clear D. V was pared by 0 bases and J by 0 bases, with 3 bases between. The germline gives CDR1 MNHEY, CDR2 SVGEGT. The CDR3 runs to 14 residues. CDR3 sequence reads: CASSYSNSYNEQFF. CDR3 coding DNA: TGTGCCAGCAGTTACTCGAACTCCTACAATGAGCAGTTCTTC.

The V call is TRBV6-5, the J call TRBJ1-1; weak D call: TRBD1 (5 bases). There are 11 residues in the CDR3. CDR1 is MNHEY, CDR2 SVGAGI, per germline. V shed 8 bases and J shed 5 bases, with 9 bases lying between them. DNA for the CDR3: TGTGCCAGCTGGGGCGGGACTGAAGCTTTCTTT. The encoded protein is CASWGGTEAFF.

The J gene is TRBJ2-5, the V gene TRBV27, with TRBD2 identical over 9 bases. V was clipped by 6 bases and J by 4 bases; unmatched bases: 6. Germline-derived CDR1 and CDR2 are MNHEY and SMNVEV (reference sequence). The CDR3 contains 14 residues. CDR3 nucleotide sequence: TGTGCCAGCAGCCGGGGACTAGCTATAGAGACCCAGTACTTC. It translates to CASSRGLAIETQYF.

The J gene is TRBJ2-7, the V gene TRBV7-3; 9 bases fit TRBD2. This CDR3 spans 15 amino acids. Germline lookup yields CDR1 SGHTA and CDR2 FQGTGA. The junction had 4 bases not matched to a gene; V was cut back by 3 bases and J by 1 base. The CDR3 sequence: CASSFEAGGSYEQYF. The DNA for the CDR3 is TGTGCCAGCAGCTTCGAAGCGGGGGGATCCTACGAGCAGTACTTC.

This clone was observed a handful of times. This chain links TRBV9 with TRBJ2-2; maybe TRBD2 (6 bases). Per the germline V gene, CDR1 is SGDLS and CDR2 is YYNGEE. The CDR3 runs to 14 residues. Trimming pared 2 bases from V and 4 bases from J, leaving 9 bases between. CDR3 nucleotide sequence: TGTGCCAGCAGCGTTTCGACTAGCACCGGGGAGCTGTTTTTT. The encoded protein is CASSVSTSTGELFF.

This chain joins TRBV18 and TRBJ2-2; the match to TRBD2 covers 9 bases. Germline V lookup: CDR1 KGHSH, CDR2 LQKENI. The CDR3 consists of 18 residues. Unmatched junction bases numbered 6, after V lost 1 base and J lost 0 bases. CDR3 sequence: CASSPLGSGGPNTGELFF. The CDR3 DNA sequence: TGTGCCAGCTCACCACTTGGTAGCGGGGGCCCGAACACCGGGGAGCTGTTTTTT. Using reference TRBV18 and TRBJ2-2 for the parts outside the CDR3, the full variable domain is NAGVMQNPRHLVRRRGQEARLRCSPMKGHSHVYWYRQLPEEGLKFMVYLQKENIIDESGMPKERFSAEFPKEGPSILRIQQVVRGDSAAYFCASSPLGSGGPNTGELFFGEGSRLTVL.

The chain recombines TRBV6-5 with TRBJ1-3, with TRBD1 as a possible D gene (5 bases). Between the trimmed V and J ends, which lost 5 bases and 0 bases, there was a span of 11 bases. The germline V gene encodes CDR1 MNHEY and CDR2 SVGAGI. CDR3 length: 15 amino acids. The CDR3 nucleotides are TGTGCCAGCAGTCTCACAGGAATCTCTGGAAACACCATATATTTT. Translating it yields CASSLTGISGNTIYF.

The chain recombines TRBV24-1 with TRBJ1-5; D gene uncertain. The V gene lost 4 bases and the J gene lost 10 bases, with 16 bases spanning the gap. The germline gives CDR1 KGHDR, CDR2 SFDVKD. The CDR3 sequence is 14 residues long. CDR3 protein: CATSDTTPQSPQHF. DNA for the CDR3: TGTGCCACCAGTGACACGACCCCACAATCCCCCCAGCATTTT.

CDR3: CASSDSGTANTEAFF. CDR3 nucleotides: TGTGCCAGCAGTGACTCCGGGACAGCGAACACTGAAGCTTTCTTT. The V call is TRBV25-1, the J call TRBJ1-1; TRBD1 agrees at 7 bases. V shed 3 bases and J 1 base; nucleotides not matched to a gene: 5. Per the germline V gene, CDR1 is MGHDK and CDR2 is SYGVNS. The CDR3 is 15 residues long.

CDR3 residues: CASSPSRYQETQYF. DNA for the CDR3: TGTGCCAGCAGCCCGTCCAGGTACCAAGAGACCCAGTACTTC. V is TRBV7-2 and J is TRBJ2-5; D not resolved. This CDR3 region has 14 residues. Germline CDR1 reads SGHTA; CDR2 reads FQGNSA. Trimming left V 5 bases short and J 0 bases short, with 10 bases between.

The rearrangement uses TRBV6-5 and TRBJ2-7; D is unclear. V shed 0 bases and J shed 6 bases, with 12 bases lying between them. The CDR3 covers 14 residues. The germline CDR1 and CDR2 sequences are MNHEY and SVGAGI. CDR3 loop: CASSYSSISGEQYF. As DNA, the CDR3 is TGTGCCAGCAGTTACTCGTCAATTTCAGGCGAGCAGTACTTC.

The chain recombines TRBV19 with TRBJ1-2, with no clear D. CDR3 size: 12 residues. V was pared by 3 bases and J by 5 bases, with 7 bases between. Germline V gives CDR1 LNHDA, CDR2 SQIVND (reference sequence). The CDR3 is CASSIRAYGYTF. The CDR3 nucleotides read TGTGCCAGTAGTATTCGGGCATATGGCTACACCTTC.

This clone has only a few counts. The chain combines TRBV11-1 with TRBJ2-3; 11 bases are shared with TRBD2. Germline CDR1 and CDR2: SGHAT and FQDESV (reference sequence). The CDR3 is 15 residues long. Trimming cost V 5 bases and J 8 bases; bases outside gene matches: 9. The CDR3 sequence is CASSPASGGSGTQYF. The CDR3 coding sequence is TGTGCCAGCAGCCCTGCTAGCGGGGGGTCGGGTACGCAGTATTTT.

This clone was observed a few times. The chain links TRBV5-1 to TRBJ2-3; D is unclear. Germline CDR1 and CDR2: SGHRS and YFSETQ. Trimming shortened V by 0 bases and J by 5 bases, and 10 bases separated the two germline ends. CDR3 length: 14 residues. The CDR3 DNA sequence: TGCGCCAGCAGCTTGGGTAGGGCACTAGATACGCAGTATTTT. Translated: CASSLGRALDTQYF.

The chain links TRBV3-1 (or the pseudogene TRBV3-2) to TRBJ2-3; 9 nucleotides agree with TRBD2. Per germline, CDR1 LGHDT and CDR2 YNNKEL (reference sequence). J lost 0 bases, V lost 4 bases, and 5 bases had no gene match. The CDR3 totals 16 residues. CDR3 bases: TGTGCCAGCAGCCGAATCGCGGGGGGGAGCACAGATACGCAGTATTTT. Translation: CASSRIAGGSTDTQYF.

This clone was found once. One end of the junction varies from germline; a read error may be responsible. This chain joins TRBV18 and TRBJ1-1; a weak D match, TRBD1 (5 bases). This CDR3 contains 15 residues. Germline CDR1 KGHSH, CDR2 LQKENI. For the CDR3, the DNA is TGTGCCAGCTCCCCACCAACAGGTCCGAACACTGAAGCTTTCTTT. Translated, it gives CASSPPTGPNTEAFF.

This chain uses TRBV3-1 (or the pseudogene TRBV3-2) with TRBJ2-1, with 14 nucleotides matching TRBD2. The CDR3 extends over 15 amino acids. Germline values: CDR1 LGHDT, CDR2 YNNKEL (reference sequence). The V and J ends lost 6 bases and 8 bases, in that order; junction bases with no gene match: 6. The chain's CDR3 is CASRWTSGGSDEQFF. CDR3 coding DNA: TGTGCCAGCAGGTGGACTAGCGGGGGGTCTGATGAGCAGTTCTTC.

This chain uses TRBV24-1 with TRBJ2-5; TRBD2 agrees at 9 bases. Trimming at V came to 9 bases and at J to 4 bases, leaving 11 bases not matched to a gene. There are 15 residues in the CDR3. Germline V CDR1 and CDR2: KGHDR, SFDVKD. CDR3 DNA sequence: TGTGCCACCGCGGATAGCGGGGGTGCTATAGAGACCCAGTACTTC. This codes for CATADSGGAIETQYF.

This clone was picked up one time. The chain has TRBV6-6 and TRBJ1-2, with a possible D match to TRBD1 (5 bases). The germline CDR1 and CDR2 sequences are MNHNY and SVGAGI (reference sequence). CDR3 length equals 14 residues. V gave up 0 bases and J gave up 1 base, with 6 bases separating them. The CDR3 DNA reads TGTGCCAGCAGTTACTCCGACAGTAACTATGGCTACACCTTC. Its translation: CASSYSDSNYGYTF.